This T cell receptor beta chain was documented in a study of blood T cells in healthy people across ages. Whole-study findings and limits: Diversity figures derived from one million T cells were judged to underestimate the true value.

Comment on this clonotype: Its antigen is not known. A much bigger clone sits one base away, suggesting this may be a read error.

The second PCR ran roughly 7 to 12 cycles with a sample-barcoded 5' primer and J-beta primers. A single record per CDR3 protein comes from TCRdb applying MiXCR to the 5' RACE reads. The top ten clones hold approximately 15% of a sample with 600,000 or so distinct CDR3 sequences, approximately 30% of them seen once. The sample was blood. The receptor comes from a woman over 75 in good health.

CDR3 nucleotide sequence: TGTGCCAGCAGTGTAGGGACAGTGATCCAAGAGACCCAGTACTTC. This gives the protein CASSVGTVIQETQYF. The chain carries TRBV2 and TRBJ2-7; 7 nucleotides line up with TRBD1. The J call is doubtful: the DNA matches TRBJ2-5 better. Germline V gives CDR1 SNHLY, CDR2 FYNNEI. The CDR3 consists of 15 residues.